This record looks at one TCR beta chain sequence and its context. These data are taken from a study of blood T cell repertoires in COVID-19. Study details: Specimens from acute and convalescent COVID-19 originated in the United States, Italy and Spain. From T cells, B-cell-depleted T cells, or PBMCs came the material, which was cDNA or gDNA.

V lost 5 bases to trimming and J lost 9 bases, with 17 bases between them. The CDR3 has 14 amino acids. The germline CDR1 and CDR2 sequences are LGHDT and YNNKEL (reference sequence). As originally analysed: Counts of nucleated cells, estimated from reference gene primer amplification, were obtained. Clones were read by immunoSEQ multiplex PCR, and TCRdb kept only the in-frame ones, dropping some. V and J calls and clone size come straight from that table; D and trimming were deduced from the DNA. The sample includes over 70,000 clones, 75% to 90% of them seen just once. The chain combines TRBV3-1 (or the pseudogene TRBV3-2) with TRBJ2-1, with a weak D call TRBD1 (5 bases). The receptor comes from a human donor in a cohort sampled during active COVID-19. The sample taken for sequencing was peripheral blood. The CDR3 sequence: CASSKGVTAREQFF. In DNA form, the CDR3 reads TGTGCCAGCAGCAAAGGGGTAACAGCCCGTGAGCAGTTCTTC.